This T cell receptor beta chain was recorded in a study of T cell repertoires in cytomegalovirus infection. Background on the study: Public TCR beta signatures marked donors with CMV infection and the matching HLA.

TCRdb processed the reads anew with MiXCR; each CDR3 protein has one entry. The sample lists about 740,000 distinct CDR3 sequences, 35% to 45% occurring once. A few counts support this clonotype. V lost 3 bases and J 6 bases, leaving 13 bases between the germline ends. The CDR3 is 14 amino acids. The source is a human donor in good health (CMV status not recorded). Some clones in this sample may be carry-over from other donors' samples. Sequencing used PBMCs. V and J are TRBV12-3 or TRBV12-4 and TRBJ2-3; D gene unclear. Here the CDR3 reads CASSFRSFGDTQYF. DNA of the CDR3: TGTGCCAGCAGTTTCCGATCCTTCGGGGATACGCAGTATTTT.